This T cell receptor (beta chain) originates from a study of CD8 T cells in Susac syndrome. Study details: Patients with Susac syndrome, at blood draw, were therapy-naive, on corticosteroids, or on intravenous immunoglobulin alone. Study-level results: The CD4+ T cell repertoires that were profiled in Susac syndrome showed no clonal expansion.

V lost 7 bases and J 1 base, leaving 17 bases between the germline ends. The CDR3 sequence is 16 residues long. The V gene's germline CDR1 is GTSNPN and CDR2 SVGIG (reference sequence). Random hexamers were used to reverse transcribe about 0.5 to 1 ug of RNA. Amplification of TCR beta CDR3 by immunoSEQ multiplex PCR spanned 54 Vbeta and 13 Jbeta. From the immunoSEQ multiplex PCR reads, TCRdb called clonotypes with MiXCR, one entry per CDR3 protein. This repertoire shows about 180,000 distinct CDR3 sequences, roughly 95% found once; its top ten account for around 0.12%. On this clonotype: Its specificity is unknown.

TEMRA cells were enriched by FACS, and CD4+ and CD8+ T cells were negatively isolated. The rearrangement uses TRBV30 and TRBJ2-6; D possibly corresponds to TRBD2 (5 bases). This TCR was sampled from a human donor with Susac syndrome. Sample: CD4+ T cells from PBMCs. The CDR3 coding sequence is TGTGCCTTCTCGTGGGCTGCGGGTTCTGGGGCCAACGTCCTGACTTTC. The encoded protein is CAFSWAAGSGANVLTF.